Below are 18 T cell receptor beta chains sequenced from a single sample in a study of CD8 T cells in Susac syndrome. Random hexamers were used to reverse transcribe an amount of about 0.45 to 1 ug RNA. Using its own MiXCR run on the immunoSEQ multiplex PCR reads, TCRdb lists one record per CDR3 protein. The sample contains over 150,000 distinct CDR3 sequences, roughly 95% of which appear only once. Sequenced sample: CD4+ T cells from PBMCs. Every receptor here comes from a human donor with Susac syndrome.

This sequence joins TRBV5-1 and TRBJ2-5, with 7 bases fitting TRBD1. CDR1 is SGHRS and CDR2 is YFSETQ in the germline V gene. The CDR3 is 14 residues long. V was pared by 4 bases and J by 1 base, with 4 bases of the junction left unmatched. CDR3 residues: CASSVGQVQETQYF. CDR3 DNA: TGCGCCAGCAGCGTCGGACAGGTCCAAGAGACCCAGTACTTC.

The CDR3 bases are TGTGCCAGCAGCCTACGAGAGGGGACCCAGTACTTC. Residues: CASSLREGTQYF. The chain employs TRBV28 and TRBJ2-5, with D perhaps TRBD2 (5 bases). The V end lost 6 bases, the J end lost 7 bases, and 12 bases lay between the germline ends. This CDR3 region has 12 residues. In germline, CDR1 is MDHEN, CDR2 SYDVKM.

The chain is built from TRBV29-1 and TRBJ2-5; D ambiguous. Trimming removed 2 bases from V and 1 base from J, with 8 bases in between. There are 13 residues in the CDR3. Germline V gives CDR1 SQVTM, CDR2 ANQGSEA. The CDR3 sequence: CSVERQTQETQYF. CDR3 coding DNA: TGCAGCGTTGAACGTCAGACCCAAGAGACCCAGTACTTC. Full variable domain (missing parts from reference TRBV29-1 and TRBJ2-5): SAVISQKPSRDICQRGTSLTIQCQVDSQVTMMFWYRQQPGQSLTLIATANQGSEATYESGFVIDKFPISRPNLTFSTLTVSNMSPEDSSIYLCSVERQTQETQYFGPGTRLLVL.

The chain recombines TRBV30 with TRBJ2-7; D uncertain. V lost 0 bases, J lost 3 bases, and 6 bases lay in between. Looked up from germline, CDR1 is GTSNPN and CDR2 is SVGIG (reference sequence). The CDR3 consists of 12 residues. The CDR3 sequence is CAWSVRRYEQYF. The DNA for the CDR3 is TGTGCCTGGAGTGTGAGGCGCTACGAGCAGTACTTC.

This chain joins TRBV4-2 and TRBJ1-5; D call uncertain. CDR1 LGHNA and CDR2 YNFKEQ come from the germline V gene. The CDR3 covers 15 residues. The germline V and J ends were trimmed by 0 bases and 7 bases, with 13 bases remaining between them. CDR3 bases: TGTGCCAGCAGCCAAGATCTCGGGTTCGGACAGCCCCAGCATTTT. It yields the protein CASSQDLGFGQPQHF.

The genes are TRBV20-1 and TRBJ2-1, with 8 bases lining up with TRBD2. The CDR3 covers 14 residues. CDR1 and CDR2 from the germline V gene are DFQATT and SNEGSKA (reference sequence). The ends lost 6 bases at V and 9 bases at J; junction bases unmatched: 13. The chain's CDR3 is CSAPGTRGLGEQFF. The CDR3 region has the DNA TGCAGTGCCCCCGGGACTAGGGGGTTGGGTGAGCAGTTCTTC.

The chain has TRBV3-1 and TRBJ2-1, with 8 nucleotides matching TRBD2. Germline V lookup: CDR1 LGHDT, CDR2 YNNKEL (reference sequence). CDR3 length: 12 residues. V was pared by 6 bases and J by 10 bases, with 5 bases of the junction left unmatched. The CDR3 spells CASSRSGSEQFF. The CDR3 region has the DNA TGTGCCAGCAGTCGGAGCGGGAGCGAGCAGTTCTTC.

This chain links TRBV19 with TRBJ1-5, with a tentative D call TRBD1 (6 bases). The germline gives CDR1 LNHDA, CDR2 SQIVND (reference sequence). This CDR3 is built from 14 residues. V lost 6 bases and J 0 bases, leaving 9 bases between the germline ends. CDR3 residues: CASRDSNSNQPQHF. The CDR3 nucleotides read TGTGCCAGTAGGGACAGCAATAGCAATCAGCCCCAGCATTTT.

This clonotype was picked up one time. This chain joins TRBV24-1 and TRBJ1-5; D call uncertain. Germline CDR1 is KGHDR and CDR2 is SFDVKD. Trimming took off 8 bases at V and 7 bases at J, with 8 bases between the two ends. This CDR3 is 11 amino acids long. Here the CDR3 DNA reads TGTGCCACCAAAGCGTGCCAGCCCCAGCATTTT. Translated, it gives CATKACQPQHF.

This chain uses TRBV6-5 with TRBJ1-2, with D perhaps TRBD1 (6 bases). V was cut by 5 bases and J by 4 bases, with 17 bases left in between. The CDR3 spans 15 residues. Germline loops: CDR1 MNHEY, CDR2 SVGAGI. DNA for the CDR3: TGTGCCAGCAGTACCCAGGGGTGGGGCGGCTATGGCTACACCTTC. Amino acid sequence: CASSTQGWGGYGYTF.

The genes are TRBV6-2 or TRBV6-3 and TRBJ2-6; TRBD1 agrees at 7 bases. Germline V gene sequence: CDR1 MNHEY, CDR2 SVGEGT. V shed 5 bases, J shed 2 bases, and the junction held 9 bases outside the gene matches. CDR3 length: 17 residues. Written as DNA, the CDR3 is TGTGCCAGCAGTCCAAGGGGGCCGCGGACTGGGGCCAACGTCCTGACTTTC. Protein: CASSPRGPRTGANVLTF.

This clonotype was seen once. The chain carries TRBV20-1 and TRBJ1-5, with D tentatively TRBD1 (5 bases). The CDR3 is 15 amino acids. Trimming removed 5 bases at V and 1 base at J, with 15 bases between. The V gene's germline CDR1 is DFQATT and CDR2 SNEGSKA (reference sequence). The chain's CDR3 is CSAGAGVWSNQPQHF. CDR3 bases: TGCAGTGCTGGTGCGGGGGTGTGGAGCAATCAGCCCCAGCATTTT.

V is TRBV5-1 and J is TRBJ2-1; 8 nucleotides agree with TRBD2. After removal of 0 bases from V and 6 bases from J, the junction contained 14 bases not matched to a gene. Germline V gene sequence: CDR1 SGHRS, CDR2 YFSETQ. This CDR3 spans 18 amino acids. CDR3 bases: TGCGCCAGCAGCTTGGGGTTTTGGGCGGGAGGTCGAAGCAATGAGCAGTTCTTC. Translated: CASSLGFWAGGRSNEQFF.

V and J are TRBV5-6 and TRBJ2-1; 9 bases map to TRBD2. Germline CDR1 SGHDT, CDR2 YYEEEE. This CDR3 contains 16 residues. With 7 bases clipped from V and 0 bases from J, the junction kept 8 bases outside the gene matches. CDR3 DNA: TGTGCCAGCGCACCCCTAGCGGGAAGCTCCTACAATGAGCAGTTCTTC. This gives the protein CASAPLAGSSYNEQFF.

V usage is TRBV11-2 and J usage is TRBJ1-1, with unresolved D. Germline assignment: CDR1 SGHAT and CDR2 FQNNGV. This CDR3 spans 15 amino acids. V was trimmed by 4 bases and J by 1 base, leaving 13 bases between them. This CDR3 is CASSSLSGGNTEAFF. CDR3 DNA: TGTGCCAGCAGCTCACTCAGCGGTGGGAACACTGAAGCTTTCTTT.

This CDR3 is CAQAVGQNGTQYF. DNA for the CDR3: TGTGCTCAAGCAGTAGGGCAGAACGGGACCCAGTACTTC. This chain uses TRBV7-3 with TRBJ2-5, with D unclear. This CDR3 region has 13 residues. CDR1 is SGHTA, CDR2 FQGTGA, per germline.

This clonotype was observed a handful of times. J is TRBJ2-5 and V is TRBV20-1; TRBD2 matches at 8 bases. Germline trimming cut 4 bases from V and 2 bases from J; bases unmatched to any gene: 6. This CDR3 is 14 amino acids long. Per germline, CDR1 DFQATT and CDR2 SNEGSKA (reference sequence). The CDR3 protein is CSAILTSGQETQYF. The CDR3 DNA sequence: TGCAGTGCTATTCTTACTAGCGGACAAGAGACCCAGTACTTC.

V gene TRBV29-1 combines with J gene TRBJ2-1; D not certain. The CDR3 extends over 14 amino acids. Trimming took 2 bases from V and 10 from J, leaving 18 bases between them. CDR1 SQVTM and CDR2 ANQGSEA come from the germline V gene. This chain's CDR3 is CSVEKVEVVGEQFF. The CDR3 bases are TGCAGCGTTGAAAAAGTTGAAGTAGTGGGGGAGCAGTTCTTC.